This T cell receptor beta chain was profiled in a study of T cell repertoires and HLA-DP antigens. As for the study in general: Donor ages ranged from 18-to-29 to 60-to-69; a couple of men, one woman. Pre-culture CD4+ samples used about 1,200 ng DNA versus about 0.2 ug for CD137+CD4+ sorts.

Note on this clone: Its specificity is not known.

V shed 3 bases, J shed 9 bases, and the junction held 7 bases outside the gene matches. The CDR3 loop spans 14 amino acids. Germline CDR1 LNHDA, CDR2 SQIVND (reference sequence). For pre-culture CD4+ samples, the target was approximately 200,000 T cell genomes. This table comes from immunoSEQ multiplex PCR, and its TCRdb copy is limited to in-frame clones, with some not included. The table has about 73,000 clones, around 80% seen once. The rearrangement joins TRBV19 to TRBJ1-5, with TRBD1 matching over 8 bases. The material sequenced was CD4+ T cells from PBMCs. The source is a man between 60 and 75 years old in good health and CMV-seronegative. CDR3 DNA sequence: TGTGCCAGTAGTATGACAGGGGCCCCGTCGCCCCAGCATTTT. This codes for CASSMTGAPSPQHF.